This is a list of T cell receptor beta chains from one sample in a study of early T cells in non-severe SARS-CoV-2 infection. TCRdb recomputed calls from the 5' RACE reads with MiXCR, one row per CDR3 protein. The sample lists tens of thousands of distinct CDR3 sequences, roughly a tenth occurring once. What was sequenced was whole blood. These receptors were collected from an adult who was a healthcare worker with PCR-confirmed SARS-CoV-2 infection or an uninfected control (not recorded which). Each CDR3 is given with its conserved first and last residue. D genes are given only for firm matches. Some rows mark clone size as missing; the rest say once, few, many or name a class of expanded clone.

NA | TRBJ2-7 | many | TRBV20-1 | TGCAGTGCTAGAGGGCCTGACAGCTACGAGCAGTACTTC | CSARGPDSYEQYF
TRBD1 | TRBJ1-2 | many | TRBV12-3/TRBV12-4 | TGTGCCAGCGCAGAAAGGGGGCGCGACTATGGCTACACCTTC | CASAERGRDYGYTF
NA | TRBJ2-7 | many | TRBV12-3/TRBV12-4 | TGTGCCAGCAGTTTAGGTACCTCCTACGAGCAGTACTTC | CASSLGTSYEQYF
NA | TRBJ1-1 | many | TRBV7-2 | TGTGCCAGCAGCTCATACAGGTTGAGCACTGAAGCTTTCTTT | CASSSYRLSTEAFF
NA | TRBJ1-1 | many | TRBV18 | TGTGCCAGCTCGACGGGACGGCGAGTGAACACTGAAGCTTTCTTT | CASSTGRRVNTEAFF
TRBD1 | TRBJ1-4 | many | TRBV5-1 | TGCGCCAGCAGCTCTGGGACAGTTGGTGAAAAACTGTTTTTT | CASSSGTVGEKLFF
NA | TRBJ1-5 | many | TRBV7-2 | TGTGCCAGCAGCTTAGAAGGGTGGGCAGGGTGGATGCAGCCCCAGCATTTT | CASSLEGWAGWMQPQHF
NA | TRBJ2-1 | NA | TRBV4-3 | TGCGCCAGCAGCCAAGTTTCGGGGTTTAGCTCCAATGAGCAGTTCTTC | CASSQVSGFSSNEQFF
NA | TRBJ2-7 | NA | TRBV29-1 | TGCAGCGTTGAGAATTTTTACGAGCAGTACTTC | CSVENFYEQYF
NA | TRBJ1-1 | NA | TRBV6-6 | TGTGCCAGCAGTTACGGGGGGAGGGCGATCCGTGATGAAGCTTTCTTT | CASSYGGRAIRDEAFF
NA | TRBJ2-5 | many | TRBV19 | TGTGCCAGTAGTATCAGGCAGCAAAAAAACCAAGAGACCCAGTACTTC | CASSIRQQKNQETQYF
TRBD2 | TRBJ2-3 | many | TRBV29-1 | TGCAGCGACGGGGCCGGGGGGATAACAGATACGCAGTATTTT | CSDGAGGITDTQYF
NA | TRBJ2-1 | many | TRBV7-9 | TGTGCCAGCAGCTTAAGGAATTCGGAGCAGTTCTTC | CASSLRNSEQFF
NA | TRBJ1-1 | many | TRBV6-2/TRBV6-3 | TGTGCCAGCAGACACCCCGTGGAGGGGAACACTGAAGCTTTCTTT | CASRHPVEGNTEAFF
NA | TRBJ2-7 | NA | TRBV29-1 | TGCAGCGTTGGGGCCGGTATCTACGAGCAGTACTTC | CSVGAGIYEQYF
NA | TRBJ2-3 | NA | TRBV6-2/TRBV6-3 | TGTGCCAGCAGTCTGGGGGCCGCGCAGTATTTT | CASSLGAAQYF
NA | TRBJ1-1 | many | TRBV20-1 | TGCAGTGCTAGAGATCTCGTGAACACTGAAGCTTTCTTT | CSARDLVNTEAFF
NA | TRBJ2-3 | NA | TRBV20-1 | TGCAGTGCTGGGGACGGGGGTCGAGATACGCAGTATTTT | CSAGDGGRDTQYF
TRBD1 | TRBJ2-5 | few | TRBV24-1 | TGTGCCACCAGTGATTTGGGGATGACAGGGAGCCTCGGGGAGACCCAGTACTTC | CATSDLGMTGSLGETQYF
NA | TRBJ2-7 | NA | TRBV7-9 | TGTGCCAGCAGCTCCCGCCGGGACACCTCCTACGAGCAGTACTTC | CASSSRRDTSYEQYF
NA | TRBJ2-7 | NA | TRBV7-2 | TGTGCCAGCAGCTTAAGTACCCTAGGAGGATACGAGCAGTACTTC | CASSLSTLGGYEQYF
NA | TRBJ2-3 | many | TRBV2 | TGTGCCAGCAGTGGAATAGATACGCAGTATTTT | CASSGIDTQYF
NA | TRBJ2-1 | many | TRBV5-6 | TGTGCCAGCAGCTTGGCCGGAAACTACAATGAGCAGTTCTTC | CASSLAGNYNEQFF
TRBD2 | TRBJ2-7 | few | TRBV29-1 | TGCAGCGTCCTCCCACTAGCGGGGAGCTCCTACGAGCAGTACTTC | CSVLPLAGSSYEQYF
NA | TRBJ2-5 | few | TRBV10-3 | TGTGCCATCAGAAGTAGCCAAGAGACCCAGTACTTC | CAIRSSQETQYF
TRBD1 | TRBJ1-4 | NA | TRBV30 | TGTGCCTGGAGTAATCCCGGGACAGCAGGAAAACTGTTTTTT | CAWSNPGTAGKLFF
TRBD1 | TRBJ1-1 | few | TRBV6-5 | TGTGCCAGCAGTTACTTCGGCAGGGGGCGAGGTACTGAAGCTTTCTTT | CASSYFGRGRGTEAFF
NA | TRBJ2-5 | many | TRBV7-2 | TGTGCCAGCAGCATCAATATGGTGAGGGGAGAGACCCAGTACTTC | CASSINMVRGETQYF
TRBD1 | TRBJ2-1 | few | TRBV7-2 | TGTGCCAGCAGCTTAGGGGGAAGGGGGCTCAATGAGCAGTTCTTC | CASSLGGRGLNEQFF
TRBD1 | TRBJ2-3 | few | TRBV19 | TGTGCCAGTAGTAGTTCAGGGGGCGTGGATACGCAGTATTTT | CASSSSGGVDTQYF
NA | TRBJ1-4 | many | TRBV4-2 | TGTGCCAGCAGCCACGACAGGACGGGCGAAAAACTGTTTTTT | CASSHDRTGEKLFF
TRBD1 | TRBJ2-3 | many | TRBV27 | TGTGCCAGCGGACAGGGGGCGGCAGATACGCAGTATTTT | CASGQGAADTQYF
NA | TRBJ2-7 | many | TRBV10-1 | TGCGCCAGCAGTGAGTCTTTCCAGGTGGGCTACGAGCAGTACTTC | CASSESFQVGYEQYF
NA | TRBJ1-1 | many | TRBV14 | TGTGCCAGCAGCTCCAACAGGCGGTCCGAAGCTTTCTTT | CASSSNRRSEAFF
TRBD2 | TRBJ2-1 | many | TRBV4-3 | TGCGCCAGCAGCCAAGATCGGCTAGCGGGGTACAATGAGCAGTTCTTC | CASSQDRLAGYNEQFF
NA | TRBJ1-1 | many | TRBV7-2 | TGTGCCAGCAGCTTAGTGGGGGGCGATGGCACTGAAGCTTTCTTT | CASSLVGGDGTEAFF
NA | TRBJ1-2 | NA | TRBV25-1 | TGTGCCAGCAGTGGGGCCATTCGCGGGGATGGCTACACCTTC | CASSGAIRGDGYTF
NA | TRBJ2-5 | many | TRBV7-9 | TGTGCCAGCAGCTTTGGCCAAGAGACCCAGTACTTC | CASSFGQETQYF
TRBD2 | TRBJ2-5 | NA | TRBV19 | TGTGCCAGTAGTATACTAGCGGGGGGGCACGAGACCCAGTACTTC | CASSILAGGHETQYF
NA | TRBJ2-1 | many | TRBV5-1 | TGCGCCAGCAGCTCCACCCCGAACAGTGATGAGCAGTTCTTC | CASSSTPNSDEQFF
NA | TRBJ1-2 | NA | TRBV6-2/TRBV6-3 | TGTGCCAGCAGTTACGTGGACAGCTATGGCTACACCTTC | CASSYVDSYGYTF
TRBD1 | TRBJ1-6 | few | TRBV30 | TGTGCCTGGATGGACAGGGAGAATTCACCCCTCCACTTT | CAWMDRENSPLHF
NA | TRBJ1-1 | many | TRBV24-1 | TGTGCCACCAGGCCCTCTCGACAGGCTAACACTGAAGCTTTCTTT | CATRPSRQANTEAFF
TRBD1 | TRBJ1-5 | many | TRBV6-2/TRBV6-3 | TGTGCCAGCAGTTACTCGACAGGGAGGAATCAGCCCCAGCATTTT | CASSYSTGRNQPQHF
NA | TRBJ2-7 | many | TRBV7-9 | TGTGCCAGCAGCACACAGGTGCCCTCCCACGAGCAGTACTTC | CASSTQVPSHEQYF
TRBD1 | TRBJ1-1 | few | TRBV4-3 | TGCGCCAGCAGCCAAGTGACAGGGAGGTCTGAAGCTTTCTTT | CASSQVTGRSEAFF